A single sample is the source of the 21 T cell receptor beta chains below, sequenced in a study of T cells expressing NK-cell markers. After re-calling the 5' RACE reads, TCRdb lists one entry per CDR3 protein, DNA absent. The sample's table shows around 550,000 distinct CDR3 sequences. Material: blood T cells: a sorted CD56 or NKG2C T cell subset, CD4+ or CD8+ T cells, or bulk PBMC T cells (not recorded which). The receptor source for this set is a young man in good health.

V usage is TRBV21-1 and J usage is TRBJ2-2; TCRdb proposes TRBD2, but this gene call is untestable without DNA. TRBV21-1 is a pseudogene. The CDR3 extends over 14 amino acids. CDR3 amino acids: CASSPRGYTGELFF.

V usage is TRBV20-1 and J usage is TRBJ2-1; TCRdb reports TRBD2, a call that lacks DNA to check it against. This CDR3 has 14 residues. Germline V CDR1 and CDR2: DFQATT, SNEGSKA (reference sequence). CDR3 sequence: CSARGPHLALEQFF.

This chain connects TRBV29-1 to TRBJ1-1; no DNA is available, so the TRBD1 call from TCRdb remains unchecked. CDR1 is SQVTM, CDR2 ANQGSEA, per germline. The CDR3 has 12 amino acids. The CDR3 spells CSGGQASTEAFF.

The chain joins TRBV5-1 to TRBJ2-7; TCRdb designates TRBD1, a call that cannot be tested without DNA. The CDR3 has 15 amino acids. In germline, CDR1 is SGHRS, CDR2 YFSETQ. CDR3 in amino acids: CASSLGTGVSYEQYF.

The gene calls are TRBV28 and TRBJ1-5; the D call from TCRdb, TRBD1, cannot be confirmed without DNA. The CDR3 extends over 15 amino acids. The V gene's germline CDR1 is MDHEN and CDR2 SYDVKM. This CDR3 reads CASSLPGQGNQPQHF.

The chain has TRBV29-1 and TRBJ2-5; TCRdb outputs TRBD1, but without DNA this stays unchecked. The CDR3 contains 14 residues. CDR1 is SQVTM and CDR2 is ANQGSEA in the germline V gene. The CDR3 sequence is CSVGGEPEGETQYF.

The chain couples TRBV6-5 to TRBJ1-2; there is no DNA to check the TCRdb D call of TRBD1. Germline assignment: CDR1 MNHEY and CDR2 SVGAGI. The CDR3 is made up of 12 amino acids. The CDR3: CASRTGSYGYTF.

This sequence joins TRBV7-2 and TRBJ2-7; the D call from TCRdb, TRBD1, cannot be confirmed without DNA. From germline, CDR1 is SGHTA and CDR2 FQGNSA. There are 17 residues in the CDR3. The CDR3 loop reads CASSLRNRDRGQRGQYF. The full variable domain, completed using reference TRBV7-2 and TRBJ2-7, is GAGVSQSPSNKVTEKGKDVELRCDPISGHTALYWYRQSLGQGLEFLIYFQGNSAPDKSGLPSDRFSAERTGGSVSTLTIQRTQQEDSAVYLCASSLRNRDRGQRGQYFGPGTRLTVT.

The CDR3 spells CASSPPATDQLSSGANVLTF. The chain joins TRBV18 to TRBJ2-6. CDR3 length: 20 residues. Germline-derived CDR1 and CDR2 are KGHSH and LQKENI.

This chain uses TRBV29-1 with TRBJ2-2. The germline V gene has CDR1 SQVTM and CDR2 ANQGSEA. This CDR3 contains 11 residues. Here the CDR3 reads CSVGEGGELFF.

V gene TRBV27 combines with J gene TRBJ2-1; no DNA is available, so the TRBD2 call from TCRdb remains unchecked. Germline-derived CDR1 and CDR2 are MNHEY and SMNVEV (reference sequence). This CDR3 has 15 amino acids. CDR3 loop: CASSLGLAIYNEQFF.

This CDR3 is CSAHRASGRTGELFF. The rearrangement joins TRBV20-1 to TRBJ2-2; as DNA is missing, the TRBD2 call by TCRdb cannot be tested. Germline CDR1 DFQATT, CDR2 SNEGSKA (reference sequence). This CDR3 spans 15 amino acids.

The gene calls are TRBV7-8 and TRBJ2-7; TCRdb names TRBD1, which stays unverified in the absence of DNA. This CDR3 is 15 amino acids long. CDR1 is SGHVS and CDR2 is FQNEAQ in the germline V gene. CDR3 loop: CASSSSGQGASEQYF.

The chain has TRBV20-1 and TRBJ2-5; TCRdb reports TRBD2, a call that lacks DNA to check it against. The CDR3 is 14 amino acids. Per germline, CDR1 DFQATT and CDR2 SNEGSKA (reference sequence). CDR3 sequence reads: CSAQTGPQEETQYF.

The chain uses TRBV6-5 and TRBJ2-1; the D call from TCRdb, TRBD1, cannot be confirmed without DNA. The CDR3 has 14 residues. Germline-derived CDR1 and CDR2 are MNHEY and SVGAGI. The CDR3: CASSYSGPDRVRFF.

V and J are TRBV7-2 and TRBJ2-1. Germline V gene lookup returns CDR1 SGHTA and CDR2 FQGNSA. The CDR3 has 15 residues. CDR3 loop: CASSPHIPVGNEQFF.

The rearrangement links TRBV29-1 to TRBJ2-7; TCRdb's D call, TRBD1, is unchecked because there is no DNA. The length of the CDR3 is 13 residues. The germline gives CDR1 SQVTM, CDR2 ANQGSEA. The chain's CDR3 is CSVPGRRPYEQYF.

This chain links TRBV4-3 with TRBJ2-1; TCRdb picks TRBD2, but there is no DNA to check that call. Germline CDR1 is LGHNA and CDR2 is YSLEER. This CDR3 is built from 16 residues. This CDR3 reads CASSQTKGLPYNEQFF.

CDR3 region: CSASIGGATITEAFF. V and J are TRBV20-1 and TRBJ1-1; without DNA, the TCRdb call of TRBD1 cannot be checked. CDR3 size: 15 residues. Germline CDR1 reads DFQATT; CDR2 reads SNEGSKA (reference sequence).

The chain recombines TRBV12-3 or TRBV12-4 with TRBJ1-6; the D call from TCRdb, TRBD1, cannot be confirmed without DNA. The CDR3 sequence is 15 residues long. CDR3 in amino acids: CASSSRDRGNSPLHF.

The rearrangement joins TRBV6-5 to TRBJ2-7; the D call from TCRdb, TRBD2, cannot be confirmed without DNA. Per the germline V gene, CDR1 is MNHEY and CDR2 is SVGAGI. CDR3 size: 15 residues. CDR3 loop: CASSYSTSGIYEQYF.